Listed below are T cell receptor beta chains from one sample, sequenced in a study of graft-versus-host responses after intestinal transplantation. Produced via immunoSEQ multiplex PCR; TCRdb's table is partial and in-frame only. The sample lists about 130,000 clones, around 90% occurring once. These TCRs are of unknown antigen specificity. Sequences were derived from unstimulated CD4+ T cells sorted from spleen or lymph node cells, sampled before intestinal transplant. The receptors originated from a human donor who received an intestinal transplant. Each CDR3 is given with its conserved first and last residue. A D gene is named only where the DNA matches it firmly. Clone size is stated in some rows and not others, as once, few, many or a class when expanded.

V: TRBV5-1; D: .; size: .; J: TRBJ2-5; CDR3: CASSGSQWLETQYF; DNA: TGCGCCAGCAGCGGGTCCCAGTGGCTGGAGACCCAGTACTTC
V: TRBV5-1; D: .; size: .; J: TRBJ1-2; CDR3: CASSLGGGYGYTF; DNA: TGCGCCAGCAGCTTGGGGGGGGGCTATGGCTACACCTTC
V: TRBV5-1; D: .; size: .; J: TRBJ1-4; CDR3: CASSLGEGGKLFF; DNA: TGCGCCAGCAGCTTGGGAGAGGGCGGGAAACTGTTTTTT
V: TRBV6-6; D: .; size: .; J: TRBJ2-1; CDR3: CASSPRVLASHNEQFF; DNA: TGTGCCAGCAGCCCTCGGGTCCTTGCCTCGCACAATGAGCAGTTCTTC
V: TRBV30; D: .; size: .; J: TRBJ1-6; CDR3: CAWSFKGEGNSPLHF; DNA: TGTGCCTGGAGTTTTAAAGGGGAAGGGAATTCACCCCTCCACTTT
V: TRBV4-1; D: TRBD1; size: .; J: TRBJ1-5; CDR3: CASSQGTGKRLAQHF; DNA: TGCGCCAGCAGCCAAGGGACAGGGAAACGTCTGGCCCAGCATTTT
V: TRBV5-1; D: TRBD1; size: .; J: TRBJ1-2; CDR3: CASSWHTGDQIYGYTF; DNA: TGCGCCAGCAGCTGGCATACAGGGGATCAGATCTATGGCTACACCTTC
V: TRBV29-1; D: TRBD2; size: .; J: TRBJ2-2; CDR3: CSVGTSGGYTGELFF; DNA: TGCAGCGTCGGGACTAGCGGGGGCTACACCGGGGAGCTGTTTTTT
V: TRBV5-5; D: .; size: .; J: TRBJ1-5; CDR3: CASSFRLSRQPQHF; DNA: TGTGCCAGCAGCTTTCGGCTAAGCCGGCAGCCCCAGCATTTT
V: TRBV7-9; D: .; size: .; J: TRBJ2-1; CDR3: CASSLYDVNNEQFF; DNA: TGTGCCAGCAGCTTATACGACGTCAACAATGAGCAGTTCTTC
V: TRBV19; D: TRBD1; size: .; J: TRBJ1-2; CDR3: CASRGQGASYGYTF; DNA: TGTGCCAGCAGAGGACAGGGAGCAAGCTATGGCTACACCTTC
V: TRBV7-9; D: .; size: .; J: TRBJ2-7; CDR3: CASSLEQGPYEQYF; DNA: TGTGCCAGCAGCTTAGAACAGGGCCCCTACGAGCAGTACTTC
V: TRBV2; D: TRBD1; size: .; J: TRBJ1-5; CDR3: CASSLDRDQPQHF; DNA: TGTGCCAGCAGTTTGGACAGGGATCAGCCCCAGCATTTT
V: TRBV5-6; D: TRBD2; size: .; J: TRBJ2-7; CDR3: CASSSLLRLAREQYF; DNA: TGTGCCAGCAGCTCGCTACTCAGACTAGCGCGCGAGCAGTACTTC
V: TRBV7-9; D: .; size: .; J: TRBJ2-3; CDR3: CASSFNRPDTQYF; DNA: TGTGCCAGCAGCTTTAACAGACCAGATACGCAGTATTTT
V: TRBV11-2; D: TRBD2; size: .; J: TRBJ2-7; CDR3: CASSLKGGGGGYEQYF; DNA: TGTGCCAGCAGCTTAAAAGGGGGCGGGGGGGGTTACGAGCAGTACTTC
V: TRBV4-2; D: TRBD2; size: once; J: TRBJ2-3; CDR3: CASSQDPTGGGTDTQYF; DNA: TGTGCCAGCAGCCAAGACCCCACGGGCGGGGGGACAGATACGCAGTATTTT
V: TRBV7-7; D: TRBD1; size: .; J: TRBJ2-5; CDR3: CASSTQGTQETQYF; DNA: TGTGCCAGCAGTACACAGGGGACCCAAGAGACCCAGTACTTC
V: TRBV6-5; D: .; size: .; J: TRBJ1-2; CDR3: CASSYDRSYGYTF; DNA: TGTGCCAGCAGTTACGACAGGTCCTATGGCTACACCTTC
V: TRBV10-3; D: .; size: .; J: TRBJ2-3; CDR3: CAIRSETDTQYF; DNA: TGTGCCATCAGGTCAGAAACAGATACGCAGTATTTT
V: TRBV2; D: TRBD2; size: .; J: TRBJ2-5; CDR3: CASRELARTAKETQYF; DNA: TGTGCCAGCAGGGAACTAGCGCGGACCGCCAAGGAGACCCAGTACTTC
V: TRBV27; D: .; size: .; J: TRBJ1-4; CDR3: CASSLDPGGRYEKLFF; DNA: TGTGCCAGCAGTTTAGATCCGGGGGGTCGTTATGAAAAACTGTTTTTT
V: TRBV6-1; D: .; size: once; J: TRBJ1-2; CDR3: CASSEAGTDGYTF; DNA: TGTGCCAGCAGTGAAGCGGGTACAGATGGCTACACCTTC
V: TRBV4-2; D: .; size: .; J: TRBJ2-7; CDR3: CASSQDRQGPLSSYEQYF; DNA: TGTGCCAGCAGCCAAGATCGGCAGGGACCCCTAAGCTCCTACGAGCAGTACTTC